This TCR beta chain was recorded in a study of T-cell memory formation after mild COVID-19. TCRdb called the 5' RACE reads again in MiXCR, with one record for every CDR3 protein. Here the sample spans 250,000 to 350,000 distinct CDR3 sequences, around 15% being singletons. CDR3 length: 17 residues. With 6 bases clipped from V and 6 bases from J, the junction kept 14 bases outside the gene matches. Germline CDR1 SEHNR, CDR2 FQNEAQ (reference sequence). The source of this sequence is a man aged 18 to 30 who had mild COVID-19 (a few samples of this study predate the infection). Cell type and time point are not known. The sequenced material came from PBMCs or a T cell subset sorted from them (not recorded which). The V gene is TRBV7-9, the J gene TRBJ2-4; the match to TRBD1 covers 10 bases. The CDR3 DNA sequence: TGTGCCAGCAGTCGAGTAGGACAGGGGGTGAGGACAAACATTCAGTACTTC. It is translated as CASSRVGQGVRTNIQYF.